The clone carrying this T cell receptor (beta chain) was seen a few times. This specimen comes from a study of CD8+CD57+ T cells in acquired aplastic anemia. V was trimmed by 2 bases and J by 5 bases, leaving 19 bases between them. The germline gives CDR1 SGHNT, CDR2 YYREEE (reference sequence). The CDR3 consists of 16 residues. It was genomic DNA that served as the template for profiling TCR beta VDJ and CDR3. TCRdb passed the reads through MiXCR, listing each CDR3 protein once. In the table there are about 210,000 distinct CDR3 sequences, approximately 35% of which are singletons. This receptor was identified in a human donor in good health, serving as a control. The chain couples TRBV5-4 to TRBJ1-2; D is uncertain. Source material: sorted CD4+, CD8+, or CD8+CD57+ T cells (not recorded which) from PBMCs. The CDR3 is CASSFDRAAVEYGYTF. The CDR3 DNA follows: TGTGCCAGCAGCTTTGACCGGGCCGCCGTGGAGTATGGCTACACCTTC.